This T cell receptor beta chain is from a study of identical twins. Study observations and caveats: Insertions ran lower in abundant cord blood beta clonotypes, though not in memory repertoires. Among beta out-of-frame sequences, excess sharing between twins appeared weaker.

TCRdb re-called the 5' RACE reads through MiXCR, storing one row per CDR3 protein. Of roughly 570,000 distinct CDR3 sequences listed, 9.6% are singletons. Turning to this clonotype: Its antigen is not known.

J lost 5 bases, V lost 1 base, and 8 bases had no gene match. The CDR3 consists of 16 residues. Germline V gene data show CDR1 as SNHLY and CDR2 as FYNNEI. The same data also contributed to another study, on yellow fever vaccine responses in identical twins. This second study notes: Twins reportedly appeared to share part of their vaccine T cell response while keeping part individual.

The chain couples TRBV2 to TRBJ2-1; 7 nucleotides agree with TRBD1. Sequenced material: PBMCs. The receptor was derived from a woman aged 18-29 years in good health. The chain's CDR3 is CASSEVGRGSNNEQFF. The CDR3 DNA reads as TGTGCCAGCAGTGAAGTTGGCAGGGGGAGTAACAATGAGCAGTTCTTC.